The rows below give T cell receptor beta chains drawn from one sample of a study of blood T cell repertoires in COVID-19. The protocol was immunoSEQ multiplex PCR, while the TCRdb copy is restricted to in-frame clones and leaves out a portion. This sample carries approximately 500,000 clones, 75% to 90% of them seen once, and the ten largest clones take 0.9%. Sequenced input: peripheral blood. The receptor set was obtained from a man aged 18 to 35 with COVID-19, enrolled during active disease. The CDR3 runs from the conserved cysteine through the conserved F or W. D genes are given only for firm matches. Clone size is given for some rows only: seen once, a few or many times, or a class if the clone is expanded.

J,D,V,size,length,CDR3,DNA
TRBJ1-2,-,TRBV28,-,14,CASSLGAAYYGYTF,TGTGCCAGCAGTTTAGGGGCAGCCTACTATGGCTACACCTTC
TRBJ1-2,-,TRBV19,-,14,CASRTIRRDYGYTF,TGTGCCAGTAGAACAATCAGGCGTGACTATGGCTACACCTTC
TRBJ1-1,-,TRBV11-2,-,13,CASSLVGGTEAFF,TGTGCCAGCAGCTTAGTGGGAGGCACTGAAGCTTTCTTT
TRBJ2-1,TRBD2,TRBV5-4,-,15,CASSLYTSGFNEQFF,TGTGCCAGCAGCTTGTACACTAGCGGTTTCAATGAGCAGTTCTTC
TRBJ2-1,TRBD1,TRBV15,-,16,CATSRVGDRAYNEQFF,TGTGCCACCAGCAGAGTAGGGGACAGGGCCTACAATGAGCAGTTCTTC
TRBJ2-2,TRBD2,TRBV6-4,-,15,CASSPTSENTGELFF,TGTGCCAGCAGTCCGACTAGCGAGAACACCGGGGAGCTGTTTTTT
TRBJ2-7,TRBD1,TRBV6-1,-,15,CASSDGTGGFYEQYF,TGTGCCAGCAGTGATGGGACAGGGGGATTCTACGAGCAGTACTTC
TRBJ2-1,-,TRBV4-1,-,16,CASSQDPGGWRNEQFF,TGCGCCAGCAGCCAAGATCCTGGAGGATGGCGGAATGAGCAGTTCTTC
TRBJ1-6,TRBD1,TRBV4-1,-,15,CASSLRQGVGSPLHF,TGCGCCAGCAGCCTCAGACAGGGAGTAGGTTCACCCCTCCACTTT
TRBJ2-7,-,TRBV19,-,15,CASSLLGRGRYEQYF,TGTGCCAGTAGTTTACTCGGACGGGGGAGGTACGAGCAGTACTTC
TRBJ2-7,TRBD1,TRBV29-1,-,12,CSVGTGSYEQYF,TGCAGCGTTGGGACAGGGTCGTACGAGCAGTACTTC
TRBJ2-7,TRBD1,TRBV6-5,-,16,CASSYAGQGSTYEQYF,TGTGCCAGCAGTTACGCAGGACAGGGTAGCACCTACGAGCAGTACTTC
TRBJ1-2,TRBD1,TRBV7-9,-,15,CASSSNRGPNYGYTF,TGTGCCAGCAGCTCCAACAGGGGACCTAACTATGGCTACACCTTC
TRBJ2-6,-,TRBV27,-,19,CASSLFGQPVKEGANVLTF,TGTGCCAGCAGTTTATTCGGACAGCCAGTGAAAGAGGGGGCCAACGTCCTGACTTTC
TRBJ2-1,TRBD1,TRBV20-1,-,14,CSASYPGGSNEQFF,TGCAGTGCTAGTTACCCAGGGGGCTCGAATGAGCAGTTCTTC
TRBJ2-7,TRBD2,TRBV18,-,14,CASLAGYGANEQYF,TGTGCCAGCTTAGCGGGATATGGGGCCAACGAGCAGTACTTC
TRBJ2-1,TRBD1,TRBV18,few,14,CASSSDRGRDEQFF,TGTGCCAGCTCATCAGACAGGGGGCGTGATGAGCAGTTCTTC
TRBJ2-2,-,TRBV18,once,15,CASSPREGYTGELFF,TGTGCCAGCTCACCCCGTGAGGGTTACACCGGGGAGCTGTTTTTT
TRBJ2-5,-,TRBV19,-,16,CASSIGSAGRSETQYF,TGTGCCAGTAGTATCGGCTCGGCAGGGAGGTCAGAGACCCAGTACTTC
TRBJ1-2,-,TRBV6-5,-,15,CASSYAKTPNYGYTF,TGTGCCAGCAGTTACGCGAAGACACCTAACTATGGCTACACCTTC
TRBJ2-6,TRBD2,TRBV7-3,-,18,CASSRGGSGYSGANVLTF,TGTGCCAGCAGCCGCGGGGGTAGCGGATACTCTGGGGCCAACGTCCTGACTTTC
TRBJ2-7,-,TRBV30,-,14,CAWSAILAHGEQYF,TGTGCCTGGAGCGCCATTTTAGCGCATGGCGAGCAGTACTTC
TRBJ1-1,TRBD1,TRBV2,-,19,CASRDYLIPGQTIGTEAFF,TGTGCCAGCAGGGATTACCTAATACCGGGACAGACCATAGGGACTGAAGCTTTCTTT
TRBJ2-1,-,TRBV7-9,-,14,CASSLVQSYNEQFF,TGTGCCAGCAGCTTGGTACAGAGCTACAATGAGCAGTTCTTC
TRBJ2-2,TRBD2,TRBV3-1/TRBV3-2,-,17,CASSQDLLAGAVGELFF,TGTGCCAGCAGCCAAGACCTATTAGCGGGGGCGGTCGGGGAGCTGTTTTTT
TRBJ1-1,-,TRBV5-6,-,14,CASSRGSLNTEAFF,TGTGCCAGCAGCAGAGGAAGTCTGAACACTGAAGCTTTCTTT
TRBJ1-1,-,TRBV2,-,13,CASRDTGNTEAFF,TGTGCCAGCAGAGATACAGGGAACACTGAAGCTTTCTTT
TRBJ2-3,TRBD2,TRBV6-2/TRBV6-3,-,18,CASSTPGTSGDYTDTQYF,TGTGCCAGCAGCACCCCCGGGACTAGCGGGGACTACACAGATACGCAGTATTTT
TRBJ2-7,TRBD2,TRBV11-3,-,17,CASSVRTSGGNSYEQYF,TGTGCCAGCAGCGTTCGGACTAGCGGGGGGAACTCCTACGAGCAGTACTTC
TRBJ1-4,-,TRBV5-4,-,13,CASAQGPNEKLFF,TGTGCCAGCGCACAGGGCCCTAATGAAAAACTGTTTTTT
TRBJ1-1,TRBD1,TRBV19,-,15,CASSDRGGHNTEAFF,TGTGCCAGTAGTGATAGAGGGGGCCATAACACTGAAGCTTTCTTT
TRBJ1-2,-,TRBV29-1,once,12,CSVLDRLYGYTF,TGCAGCGTTTTGGACAGACTCTATGGCTACACCTTC
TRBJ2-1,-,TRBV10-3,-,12,CAISVGGNEQFF,TGTGCCATCAGTGTCGGGGGTAATGAGCAGTTCTTC
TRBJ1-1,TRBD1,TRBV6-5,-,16,CASSSRTGGVSTEAFF,TGTGCCAGCAGTTCCCGAACAGGGGGCGTCAGCACTGAAGCTTTCTTT
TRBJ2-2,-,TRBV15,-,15,CATSREGAGTGELFF,TGTGCCACCAGCAGAGAGGGGGCAGGTACCGGGGAGCTGTTTTTT
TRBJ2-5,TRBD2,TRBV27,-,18,CASSPPGTSGRWRETQYF,TGTGCCAGCAGTCCGCCCGGGACTAGCGGGAGGTGGAGAGAGACCCAGTACTTC
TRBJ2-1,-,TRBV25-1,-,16,CASSDPDREAYNEQFF,TGTGCCAGCAGTGACCCCGACAGGGAGGCATACAATGAGCAGTTCTTC
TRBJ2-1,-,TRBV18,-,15,CASSPPGRGYNEQFF,TGTGCCAGCTCACCACCCGGCAGGGGTTACAATGAGCAGTTCTTC
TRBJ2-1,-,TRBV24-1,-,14,CATSDSGIFNEQFF,TGTGCCACCAGTGACTCCGGGATCTTCAATGAGCAGTTCTTC
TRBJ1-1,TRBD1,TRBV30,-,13,CAWGDRPEGEAFF,TGTGCCTGGGGGGACAGGCCCGAGGGTGAAGCTTTCTTT
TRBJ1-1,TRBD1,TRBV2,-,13,CASRVDRRTEAFF,TGTGCCAGCAGAGTGGACAGGAGGACTGAAGCTTTCTTT
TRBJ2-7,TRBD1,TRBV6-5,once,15,CASSLAGTVTYEQYF,TGTGCCAGCAGCTTAGCCGGGACAGTAACCTACGAGCAGTACTTC
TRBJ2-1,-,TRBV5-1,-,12,CASSSPYNEQFF,TGCGCCAGCAGCTCTCCCTACAATGAGCAGTTCTTC
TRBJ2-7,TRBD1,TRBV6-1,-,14,CASSEGQGGYEQYF,TGTGCCAGCAGTGAGGGACAGGGGGGCTACGAGCAGTACTTC
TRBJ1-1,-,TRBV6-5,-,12,CASSEINTEAFF,TGTGCCAGCAGCGAGATTAACACTGAAGCTTTCTTT